The entry that follows covers one TCR beta chain sequence. What this receptor recognizes is not known. Base quality data are lacking; no much larger clone is found one base away. Preparation of the library involved the immunoSEQ multiplex PCR assay. For TCR sequencing, RNA was extracted from every sample and reverse transcribed into cDNA to serve as template. SuperScript III was used for first-strand cDNA synthesis, primed with a 2:1 mix of oligo-dT and random hexamers. A synthetic immune receptor repertoire was used to measure amplification bias, and any remaining bias was corrected computationally. Under the source paper's analysis protocol: After raw reads were preprocessed to remove errors, the CDR3 was defined following IMGT conventions as running from the conserved cysteine to phenylalanine. Clonality was computed by normalizing Shannon entropy by log2 of the number of productive unique TCRs and subtracting the result from 1. Scalp TCRbeta sequences were cross-referenced with sorted blood CD4 and CD8 repertoires so that the CD4 or CD8 identity of scalp clones could be inferred. As stored in TCRdb, this immuneACCESS dataset retains in-frame rearrangements with V and J assigned. A fraction of the clones does not appear; measured against another copy, unresolved V genes explain less than half of the discrepancy, and the remainder lacks a known reason. V, J and clone size reflect that table, while D and trimming were determined from the DNA. Within this sample are 90,000 to 120,000 clones, with roughly 60% of them counted one time only. 20% to 25% of the sample is in the top ten clones.

After PBMCs were isolated by density centrifugation and stained for CD3, CD4 and CD8, a FACSAria was used to sort CD4+ and CD8+ T cells. Scalp biopsies and blood samples were provided by unaffected controls. The data belong to a study of CD8+ T cells in alopecia areata (dated by TCRdb to the late 2010s). Looking at the study overall: High-throughput TCRbeta sequencing was used to examine T cell clonal expansion in alopecia areata in both the C3H/HeJ mouse model and human patients. Human TCRbeta sequencing covered scalp tissue and sorted CD4+ and CD8+ peripheral blood T cells from patchy and totalis/universalis alopecia areata patients and healthy controls. Scalp clonality was compared among normal scalp (n=4), patchy alopecia areata scalp (n=8), and alopecia totalis/universalis scalp (n=8). RNA was extracted with the PAXgene miRNA kit for fixed scalp, the miRNeasy kit for PBMCs, and the RNeasy kit for mouse skin. TCRbeta CDR3 regions were amplified by immunoSEQ multiplex PCR with 35 Vbeta forward and 13 Jbeta reverse primers. Broader findings and caveats from the paper: Compared with normal scalp, lesional scalp, particularly in alopecia totalis/universalis, had higher clonality and more expanded CD8+ clones, which suggests antigenic drive. Shared TCR sequences between patients were less evident than in mice, which may be partly attributable to HLA diversity in the patient population. Resident alphabeta T cells in normal human skin are also sequenced, complicating scalp TCR repertoire analysis, unlike mouse skin dominated by gammadelta T cells.

CDR1 MNHEY and CDR2 SMNVEV are derived from the germline V gene (reference sequence). V loses 2 bases at its end and J loses 4 bases; junction bases beyond the gene matches: 8. The CDR3 has 17 amino acids, counting the end cysteine and phenylalanine. Solely the CDR3 DNA is kept, with 51 bases framed from the first base. This receptor was taken from a human donor in good health. The sequenced material came from CD8+ T cells sorted from blood. This receptor chain uses TRBV27 and TRBJ2-2, and TRBD1 aligns with 9 junction nucleotides. CDR3 sequence: CASSLEDRGPSTGELFF. In nucleotide form, the sequence is TGTGCCAGCAGTTTAGAGGACAGGGGACCTAGCACCGGGGAGCTGTTTTTT.